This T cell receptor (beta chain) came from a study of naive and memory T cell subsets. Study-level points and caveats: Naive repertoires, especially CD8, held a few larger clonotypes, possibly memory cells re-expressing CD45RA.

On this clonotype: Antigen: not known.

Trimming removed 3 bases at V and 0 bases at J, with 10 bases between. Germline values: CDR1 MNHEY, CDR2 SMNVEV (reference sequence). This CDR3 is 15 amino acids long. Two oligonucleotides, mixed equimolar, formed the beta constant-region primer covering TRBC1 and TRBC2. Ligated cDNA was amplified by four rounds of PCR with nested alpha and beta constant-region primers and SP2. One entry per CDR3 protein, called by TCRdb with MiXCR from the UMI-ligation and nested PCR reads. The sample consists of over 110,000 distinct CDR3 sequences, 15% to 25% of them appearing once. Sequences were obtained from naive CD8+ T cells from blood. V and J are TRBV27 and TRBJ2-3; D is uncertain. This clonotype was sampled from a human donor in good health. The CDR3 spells CASSFVGESTDTQYF. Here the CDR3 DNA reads TGTGCCAGCAGTTTCGTTGGAGAGAGCACAGATACGCAGTATTTT.